This TCR beta chain was sequenced in a study of cytomegalovirus exposure and HLA in healthy donors. Study results and caveats: A later analysis found most CMV-associated TCR beta chains apparently HLA-restricted. Analysis performed later found 16,951 TCR beta sequences associated with HLA alleles at 0.05 false discovery rate. Reported findings show TCR beta sequences accurately forecast HLA-A and HLA-B alleles in most subjects.

It was with 60 Vbeta and 13 Jbeta primers that the PCR ran. Here immunoSEQ multiplex PCR was the method, and the copy in TCRdb shows in-frame clones only, minus some. This sample has roughly 120,000 clones, with around 80% found just once. Germline CDR1 SGHNT, CDR2 YENEEA. The CDR3 spans 15 residues. V dropped 5 bases and J dropped 7; count of bases not matched to a gene: 8. The table lists this clone with a few counts. Its specificity is not known. Sequenced input: PBMCs. This receptor was identified in a woman under 40 in good health and CMV-seronegative. The V call is TRBV11-3, the J call TRBJ1-6; 7 bases are a match to TRBD1. The CDR3 protein is CASSTGTVRNSPLHF. The CDR3 DNA sequence: TGTGCCAGCAGCACGGGGACAGTAAGGAATTCACCCCTCCACTTT.